This T cell receptor beta chain was documented in a study of blood T cell repertoires in COVID-19. In the study overall: In each case, the material was cDNA or gDNA derived from T cells, B-cell-depleted T cells, or PBMCs.

Sequencing used immunoSEQ multiplex PCR; TCRdb keeps in-frame clones, though not all of them. The data show about 310,000 clones, roughly 85% seen once. This CDR3 has 15 amino acids. Germline V gene sequence: CDR1 MDHEN, CDR2 SYDVKM. V lost 6 bases, J lost 2 bases, and 6 bases stayed unmatched. The V gene is TRBV28, the J gene TRBJ2-3; TRBD1 matches 9 bases. This TCR came from a woman under 40 who had been exposed to COVID-19. Sequenced sample: PBMCs or T cells enriched from blood (not recorded which). The CDR3 coding sequence is TGTGCCAGCAGATTGGGACAGGGATACACAGATACGCAGTATTTT. Protein: CASRLGQGYTDTQYF.